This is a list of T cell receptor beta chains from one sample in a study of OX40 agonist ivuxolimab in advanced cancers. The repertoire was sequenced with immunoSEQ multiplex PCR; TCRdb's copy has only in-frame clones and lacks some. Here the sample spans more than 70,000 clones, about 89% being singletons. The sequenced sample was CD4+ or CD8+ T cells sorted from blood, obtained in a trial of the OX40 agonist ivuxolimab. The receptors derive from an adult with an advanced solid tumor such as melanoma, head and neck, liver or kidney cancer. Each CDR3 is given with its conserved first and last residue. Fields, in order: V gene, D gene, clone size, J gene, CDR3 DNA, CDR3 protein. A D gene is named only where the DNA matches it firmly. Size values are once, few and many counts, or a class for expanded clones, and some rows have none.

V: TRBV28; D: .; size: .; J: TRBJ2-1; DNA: TGTGCCAGCAGAAGAAACTTGGGGAATGAGCAGTTCTTC; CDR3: CASRRNLGNEQFF
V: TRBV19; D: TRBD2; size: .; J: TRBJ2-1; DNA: TGTGCCAGTAGTAGCCGATCTAGCGGGAGGTTCAATGAGCAGTTCTTC; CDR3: CASSSRSSGRFNEQFF
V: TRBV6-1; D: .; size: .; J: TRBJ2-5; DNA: TGTGCCAGCAGTGGATACAAGGGCTGGCAAGAGACCCAGTACTTC; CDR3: CASSGYKGWQETQYF
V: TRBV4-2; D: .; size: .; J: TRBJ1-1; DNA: TGTGCCAGCAGTCAAGGACCGAACACTGAAGCTTTCTTT; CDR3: CASSQGPNTEAFF
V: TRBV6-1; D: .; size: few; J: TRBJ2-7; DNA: TGTGCCAGCAAACAGGGCTACGAGCAGTACTTC; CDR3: CASKQGYEQYF
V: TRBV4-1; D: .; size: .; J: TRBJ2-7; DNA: TGCGCCAGCAGCCAATTGGTGGGAGTAACCTACGAGCAGTACTTC; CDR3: CASSQLVGVTYEQYF
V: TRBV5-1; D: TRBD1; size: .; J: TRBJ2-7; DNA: TGCGCCAGCAGCTTGACCGGGGACAGCTACGAGCAGTACTTC; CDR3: CASSLTGDSYEQYF
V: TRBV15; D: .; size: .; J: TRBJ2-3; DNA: TGTGCCACCAGCAGAGAGGGAAGCACAGATACGCAGTATTTT; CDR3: CATSREGSTDTQYF
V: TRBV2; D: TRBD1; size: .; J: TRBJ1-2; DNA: TGTGCCAGCAGTGCTTGGACAGGGATCAACTATGGCTACACCTTC; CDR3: CASSAWTGINYGYTF
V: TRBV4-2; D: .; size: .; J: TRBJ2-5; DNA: TGTGCCAGCAGCGAGGCTTGGGGGGAGACCCAGTACTTC; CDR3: CASSEAWGETQYF
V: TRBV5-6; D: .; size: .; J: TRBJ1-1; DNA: TGTGCCAGCAGCTTACGGGGCACTGAAGCTTTCTTT; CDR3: CASSLRGTEAFF